The rows below give T cell receptor beta chains drawn from one sample of a study of response to subunit inactivated influenza vaccine. TCRdb reanalysed the RT-PCR reads using MiXCR and keeps one entry per CDR3 protein. There are 550,000 to 650,000 distinct CDR3 sequences in the sample; approximately 10% occur only once, and more than 8.5% lies in the top ten. Here the sequenced sample was PBMCs from blood, taken on the day of vaccination. The receptors were sampled from a man aged 50-60 years who received an inactivated influenza vaccine. Each CDR3 is given with its conserved first and last residue. Each record gives: V gene, clone size, D gene, J gene, CDR3 protein, CDR3 DNA. The D gene is left open where the match is weak. For some rows the clone size is stated as once, few or many, or as a class when expanded; others skip it.

>TRBV9|many|NA|TRBJ2-3
CASSVGTGTDTQYF
TGTGCCAGCAGCGTAGGGACAGGCACAGATACGCAGTATTTT
>TRBV6-5|few|NA|TRBJ2-3
CASSWGDPTDTQYF
TGTGCCAGCAGTTGGGGTGACCCTACAGATACGCAGTATTTT
>TRBV3-1|NA|NA|TRBJ2-3
CASSQNRFEDRQRDTQYF
TGTGCCAGCAGCCAAAACAGGTTCGAGGACCGCCAACGGGATACGCAGTATTTT
>TRBV7-2|many|NA|TRBJ2-1
CASSLRTDSYNEQFF
TGTGCCAGCAGCCTGAGGACAGACTCCTACAATGAGCAGTTCTTC
>TRBV12-5|NA|NA|TRBJ2-5
CASGPAWGTQYF
TGTGCTAGTGGTCCCGCTTGGGGGACCCAGTACTTC
>TRBV20-1|NA|TRBD1|TRBJ2-1
CSARDPDRVSEQFF
TGCAGTGCTAGAGACCCTGACAGGGTGAGTGAGCAGTTCTTC
>TRBV20-1|NA|TRBD1|TRBJ1-3
CSAKGQGAGNTIYF
TGCAGTGCAAAGGGACAGGGGGCTGGAAACACCATATATTTT
>TRBV12-3/TRBV12-4|NA|NA|TRBJ2-1
CAVRWGGLEQFF
TGTGCCGTTCGATGGGGGGGCCTTGAGCAGTTCTTC
>TRBV5-6|few|TRBD1|TRBJ1-1
CASSILDRGGTEAFF
TGTGCCAGCAGCATACTGGACAGGGGGGGAACTGAAGCTTTCTTT
>TRBV12-3/TRBV12-4|NA|TRBD2|TRBJ2-1
CASSPRTSGNRYYNEQFF
TGTGCCAGCAGTCCAAGGACTAGCGGGAACCGATATTACAATGAGCAGTTCTTC
>TRBV7-9|few|NA|TRBJ2-3
CASSYHGDVTDTQYF
TGTGCCAGCAGCTATCACGGGGACGTCACAGATACGCAGTATTTT
>TRBV5-6|few|NA|TRBJ2-1
CASSEWGLSSYNEQFF
TGTGCCAGCAGCGAATGGGGCCTTAGCTCCTACAATGAGCAGTTCTTC
>TRBV6-2/TRBV6-3|many|TRBD1|TRBJ2-1
CASRKTGSSYNEQFF
TGTGCCAGCAGGAAGACAGGGAGCTCCTACAATGAGCAGTTCTTC
>TRBV5-1|many|NA|TRBJ2-7
CASSLSQGPYEQYF
TGTGCCAGCAGTTTAAGTCAGGGCCCCTACGAGCAGTACTTC
>TRBV6-2/TRBV6-3|few|TRBD1|TRBJ2-7
CASRGQGHEQYF
TGTGCCAGCAGGGGACAGGGTCACGAGCAGTACTTC
>TRBV12-3/TRBV12-4|NA|TRBD1|TRBJ2-1
CASSTDRVDEQFF
TGTGCCAGCAGTACGGACAGGGTCGATGAGCAGTTCTTC
>TRBV11-2|NA|TRBD1|TRBJ2-7
CASRPPGQGRSYEQYF
TGTGCCAGCAGACCACCGGGACAGGGGCGTTCCTACGAGCAGTACTTC
>TRBV7-8|many|NA|TRBJ2-1
CASSERGVSYNEQFF
TGTGCCAGCAGCGAAAGGGGGGTCTCCTACAATGAGCAGTTCTTC
>TRBV5-5|NA|NA|TRBJ1-4
CASSRSTTNEKLFF
TGTGCCAGCAGCAGAAGTACAACTAATGAAAAACTGTTTTTT
>TRBV2|NA|NA|TRBJ2-3
CASSESSVSTDTQYF
TGTGCCAGCAGTGAGTCGAGCGTAAGCACAGATACGCAGTATTTT
>TRBV6-1|many|TRBD1|TRBJ1-6
CASSPTGQFDRNSPLHF
TGTGCCAGCAGTCCCACGGGACAGTTTGATCGTAATTCACCCCTCCACTTT
>TRBV29-1|many|TRBD2|TRBJ2-1
CSARSGMGDEQFF
TGCAGCGCCCGGAGCGGGATGGGGGATGAGCAGTTCTTC
>TRBV4-3|NA|TRBD2|TRBJ2-1
CASSQVDLAGTIHEQFF
TGCGCCAGCAGCCAAGTAGATTTAGCGGGGACCATCCATGAGCAGTTCTTC
>TRBV28|many|TRBD2|TRBJ2-7
CASSSRTSGSYEQYF
TGTGCCAGCAGTTCCCGGACTAGCGGCTCCTACGAGCAGTACTTC
>TRBV7-9|few|TRBD1|TRBJ2-5
CASRLTGDETQYF
TGTGCCAGCAGACTGACAGGGGATGAGACCCAGTACTTC
>TRBV6-1|few|NA|TRBJ1-1
CASSVGETWTEAFF
TGTGCCAGCAGTGTCGGGGAAACGTGGACTGAAGCTTTCTTT
>TRBV7-2|NA|TRBD2|TRBJ2-3
CASSLLAGGRTDTQYF
TGTGCCAGCAGCTTGCTAGCGGGGGGGCGCACAGATACGCAGTATTTT
>TRBV4-3|few|TRBD2|TRBJ2-2
CASSQDPGLAVNTGELFF
TGCGCCAGCAGCCAAGACCCCGGACTAGCGGTCAACACCGGGGAGCTGTTTTTT
>TRBV4-2|few|NA|TRBJ2-3
CASSQAGQGTDTQYF
TGTGCCAGCAGCCAAGCGGGGCAGGGAACAGATACGCAGTATTTT
>TRBV12-3/TRBV12-4|NA|NA|TRBJ2-1
CASSRLVGNEQFF
TGTGCCAGCAGTAGACTAGTCGGGAATGAGCAGTTCTTC
>TRBV5-5|few|TRBD1|TRBJ2-7
CASKETGAYEQYF
TGTGCCAGCAAGGAGACAGGGGCCTACGAGCAGTACTTC
>TRBV5-1|few|TRBD1|TRBJ2-5
CASSLEQGAWETQYF
TGCGCCAGCAGCTTGGAACAGGGGGCTTGGGAGACCCAGTACTTC
>TRBV10-3|NA|NA|TRBJ2-7
CAISGPDSYEQYF
TGTGCCATCAGCGGACCAGATTCCTACGAGCAGTACTTC
>TRBV20-1|few|NA|TRBJ2-5
CSAGATVRGTQYF
TGCAGTGCGGGAGCGACCGTCAGGGGGACCCAGTACTTC
>TRBV29-1|NA|NA|TRBJ2-5
CSVGRGTETQYF
TGCAGCGTTGGTAGGGGCACAGAGACCCAGTACTTC
>TRBV5-1|many|TRBD2|TRBJ2-7
CASSPLSLTSGSSYEQYF
TGCGCCAGCAGCCCCCTCAGCTTGACTAGCGGGAGTTCCTACGAGCAGTACTTC
>TRBV28|few|NA|TRBJ2-7
CASSLSENGEVSYEQYF
TGTGCCAGCAGTTTATCTGAGAATGGTGAGGTCTCCTACGAGCAGTACTTC
>TRBV13|few|TRBD2|TRBJ2-1
CASSLVLAGYYNEQFF
TGTGCCAGCAGCTTGGTACTAGCGGGGTACTACAATGAGCAGTTCTTC
>TRBV20-1|many|NA|TRBJ2-5
CSLRGKETQYF
TGCAGCCTCAGGGGAAAAGAGACCCAGTACTTC
>TRBV29-1|NA|NA|TRBJ2-1
CSVEGITYNEQFF
TGCAGCGTTGAGGGAATTACCTACAATGAGCAGTTCTTC
>TRBV20-1|few|TRBD2|TRBJ2-7
CSADSGRGYEQYF
TGCAGTGCCGATAGCGGGAGAGGGTACGAGCAGTACTTC
>TRBV7-2|many|TRBD2|TRBJ2-7
CASSFQTSGEGEQYF
TGTGCCAGCAGCTTCCAGACTAGCGGTGAGGGAGAGCAGTACTTC
>TRBV6-1|few|TRBD1|TRBJ2-2
CASTGQGNTGELFF
TGTGCCAGCACGGGACAGGGGAACACCGGGGAGCTGTTTTTT
>TRBV15|many|TRBD2|TRBJ2-1
CATSRDSGIGYNEQFF
TGTGCCACCAGCAGAGATAGCGGGATTGGATACAATGAGCAGTTCTTC
>TRBV10-3|NA|TRBD1|TRBJ1-1
CAIGAPGGTEAFF
TGTGCCATCGGGGCCCCAGGGGGCACTGAAGCTTTCTTT
>TRBV5-1|few|TRBD1|TRBJ2-3
CASSYRTGEVDTQYF
TGCGCCAGCAGCTATCGGACAGGGGAGGTAGATACGCAGTATTTT
>TRBV18|NA|NA|TRBJ2-2
CASSGSDTGELFF
TGTGCCAGCTCAGGGTCAGACACCGGGGAGCTGTTTTTT
>TRBV12-3/TRBV12-4|NA|NA|TRBJ1-4
CASTRGAGEKLFF
TGTGCCAGCACAAGAGGAGCAGGTGAAAAACTGTTTTTT
>TRBV28|NA|NA|TRBJ2-5
CASSGGAEETQYF
TGTGCCAGCTCTGGGGGGGCGGAAGAGACCCAGTACTTC
>TRBV4-3|NA|NA|TRBJ1-2
CASSQGTVINYGYTF
TGCGCCAGCAGCCAAGGGACAGTCATTAACTATGGCTACACCTTC
>TRBV12-3/TRBV12-4|NA|NA|TRBJ1-2
CASSFSAGRGYGYTF
TGTGCCAGCAGTTTCTCGGCAGGGAGGGGCTATGGCTACACCTTC
>TRBV7-9|NA|NA|TRBJ2-7
CASSADSPYEQYF
TGTGCCAGCAGCGCTGACAGTCCCTACGAGCAGTACTTC
>TRBV4-3|few|TRBD2|TRBJ2-1
CASSREVGTSSNEQFF
TGCGCCAGCAGCCGAGAAGTTGGGACTAGCAGCAATGAGCAGTTCTTC
>TRBV28|NA|NA|TRBJ2-1
CASSSGQSNEQFF
TGTGCCAGCAGCTCCGGACAGAGCAATGAGCAGTTCTTC
>TRBV20-1|few|TRBD2|TRBJ2-7
CSATNPGLAGAYEQYF
TGCAGTGCTACCAACCCGGGACTAGCGGGAGCCTACGAGCAGTACTTC
>TRBV7-2|few|TRBD2|TRBJ2-2
CASSLGLAGGAGELFF
TGTGCCAGCAGCTTAGGACTAGCGGGAGGGGCCGGGGAGCTGTTTTTT
>TRBV6-1|few|NA|TRBJ2-7
CASRAALADYEQYF
TGTGCCAGCAGAGCAGCCCTCGCGGACTACGAGCAGTACTTC